Below, one T cell receptor (beta chain) is given with its context. Its antigen is not identified. Clones were sequenced by immunoSEQ multiplex PCR, and TCRdb holds only the in-frame ones, with some missing. The sample records approximately 100,000 clones, about 87% being singletons. J was trimmed by 7 bases and V by 3 bases; bases with no gene match: 9. The CDR3 is 15 residues long. Looked up from germline, CDR1 is SGHNT and CDR2 is YYREEE (reference sequence). This entry belongs to a study of cytomegalovirus exposure and HLA in healthy donors. The study's findings and limits: Cytomegalovirus-associated TCR beta chains were listed, numbering over 150.

The receptor comes from a woman in her late teens or twenties in good health and CMV-seropositive. The sample comprised PBMCs. The chain joins TRBV5-4 to TRBJ2-1, with 8 bases fitting TRBD2. CDR3 protein: CASSSYPLADNEQFF. The CDR3 coding sequence is TGTGCCAGCAGCTCATATCCACTAGCGGATAATGAGCAGTTCTTC.